The 25 T cell receptor beta chains in this list originate from one sample, sequenced in a study of chemoradiotherapy in HPV16-positive cancers (dated by TCRdb to the early 2020s). The library was generated by the immunoSEQ multiplex PCR assay. Not all clones reach the TCRdb copy of this immuneACCESS table, which keeps in-frame sequences only. Checked studies attribute under half of the gap to unresolved V genes and leave the rest unexplained. This sample holds approximately 2,500 clones; about 83% were observed only once. Approximately 9% of the sample goes to the ten largest clones. Material: tumor tissue, obtained from a patient who underwent chemoradiotherapy. The receptors were gathered from a human donor with HPV-associated anogenital cancer.

This chain links TRBV5-1 with TRBJ2-2, with D maybe TRBD2 (5 bases). Per the germline V gene, CDR1 is SGHRS and CDR2 is YFSETQ. The ends were cut back, 0 bases at V and 5 bases at J, with 14 bases in the middle. This CDR3 spans 16 amino acids. CDR3 sequence (DNA): TGCGCCAGCAGCTTGGGTAGTAGCGCGGCGACCGGGGAGCTGTTTTTT. This encodes CASSLGSSAATGELFF.

This clone was observed once. The chain carries TRBV7-6 and TRBJ2-3; no clear D. The germline gives CDR1 SGHVS, CDR2 FNYEAQ. Trimming stripped 4 bases from V and 1 base from J, with 9 bases between. The CDR3 loop spans 14 amino acids. CDR3 residues: CASSYGSGTDTQYF. Written as DNA, the CDR3 is TGTGCCAGCAGCTATGGGTCGGGCACAGATACGCAGTATTTT. Using reference TRBV7-6 and TRBJ2-3 for the parts outside the CDR3, the full variable domain is GAGVSQSPRYKVTKRGQDVALRCDPISGHVSLYWYRQALGQGPEFLTYFNYEAQQDKSGLPNDRFSAERPEGSISTLTIQRTEQRDSAMYRCASSYGSGTDTQYFGPGTRLTVL.

The CDR3 spells CASVNSGNTIYF. In DNA, the CDR3 is TGTGCTTCAGTCAACTCTGGAAACACCATATATTTT. The V and J genes are TRBV6-5 and TRBJ1-3; D remains ambiguous. The CDR3 is made up of 12 amino acids. The V gene's germline CDR1 is MNHEY and CDR2 SVGAGI.

The table lists this clone with a few counts. V gene TRBV7-6 combines with J gene TRBJ2-5; weak D call: TRBD1 (6 bases). V shed 3 bases and J shed 0 bases, with 11 bases lying between them. This CDR3 has 15 residues. Germline V gene sequence: CDR1 SGHVS, CDR2 FNYEAQ. In DNA, the CDR3 is TGTGCCAGCAGCTTTCTTGACAGGAACCAAGAGACCCAGTACTTC. This translates into CASSFLDRNQETQYF. The whole variable domain, remainder taken from reference TRBV7-6 and TRBJ2-5, is GAGVSQSPRYKVTKRGQDVALRCDPISGHVSLYWYRQALGQGPEFLTYFNYEAQQDKSGLPNDRFSAERPEGSISTLTIQRTEQRDSAMYRCASSFLDRNQETQYFGPGTRLLVL.

The rearrangement links TRBV4-1 to TRBJ1-1, with no clear D. The CDR3 runs to 17 residues. Germline loops: CDR1 MGHRA, CDR2 YSYEKL. Trimming stripped 0 bases from V and 1 base from J, with 15 bases between. This chain's CDR3 is CASSQERQRNRNTEAFF. DNA for the CDR3: TGCGCCAGCAGCCAAGAAAGGCAGAGGAACAGGAACACTGAAGCTTTCTTT.

The genes are TRBV29-1 and TRBJ1-4, with TRBD1 matching 11 bases. Germline V gene lookup returns CDR1 SQVTM and CDR2 ANQGSEA. V shed 6 bases and J 8 bases; nucleotides not matched to a gene: 5. This CDR3 region has 13 residues. The CDR3, as DNA: TGCAGCGTGGCCGGGACAGGGGGGGAAAAACTGTTTTTT. Translated: CSVAGTGGEKLFF.

V usage is TRBV5-1 and J usage is TRBJ2-3; 12 nucleotides agree with TRBD2. Trimming took 4 bases from V and 6 from J; bases not matched to a gene: 6. The CDR3 has 15 residues. The germline V gene has CDR1 SGHRS and CDR2 YFSETQ. The CDR3: CASSLAGGLTDTQYF. CDR3 DNA sequence: TGCGCCAGCAGCCTAGCGGGGGGGCTGACGGATACGCAGTATTTT. The variable domain in full, completed from reference TRBV5-1 and TRBJ2-3, reads KAGVTQTPRYLIKTRGQQVTLSCSPISGHRSVSWYQQTPGQGLQFLFEYFSETQRNKGNFPGRFSGRQFSNSRSEMNVSTLELGDSALYLCASSLAGGLTDTQYFGPGTRLTVL.

The rearrangement joins TRBV4-1 to TRBJ1-6; 9 nucleotides align to TRBD1. Germline-derived CDR1 and CDR2 are MGHRA and YSYEKL. V was clipped by 0 bases and J by 8 bases; unmatched bases: 5. This CDR3 spans 16 amino acids. The CDR3 loop reads CASSQESQGAYSPLHF. Written as DNA, the CDR3 is TGCGCCAGCAGCCAAGAATCACAGGGGGCTTATTCACCCCTCCACTTT.

The J gene is TRBJ1-1, the V gene TRBV19; no clear D. The V end was cut by 7 bases, the J end by 4 bases, with 16 bases between. CDR1 is LNHDA and CDR2 is SQIVND in the germline V gene (reference sequence). The CDR3 totals 14 residues. The CDR3 here is CASTPGGGITEAFF. DNA for the CDR3: TGTGCCAGTACCCCAGGAGGCGGGATCACTGAAGCTTTCTTT.

The V and J genes are TRBV4-1 and TRBJ2-2; D perhaps matches TRBD1 (5 bases). The germline gives CDR1 MGHRA, CDR2 YSYEKL. This CDR3 region has 15 residues. V lost 4 bases and J 5 bases, leaving 14 bases between the germline ends. CDR3 sequence reads: CASSRYQQATGELFF. CDR3 nucleotides: TGCGCCAGCAGCCGGTATCAACAGGCAACCGGGGAGCTGTTTTTT.

The rearrangement uses TRBV2 and TRBJ1-1, with unresolved D. The CDR3 runs 13 residues. Germline assignment: CDR1 SNHLY and CDR2 FYNNEI. V lost 7 bases, J lost 5 bases, and 14 bases lay in between. The chain's CDR3 is CASKAQRGTEAFF. The CDR3 nucleotides read TGTGCCAGCAAGGCTCAGAGAGGTACTGAAGCTTTCTTT.

J is TRBJ2-7 and V is TRBV9, with 7 nucleotides matching TRBD2. V lost 4 bases, J lost 2 bases, and 9 bases stayed unmatched. The germline V gene has CDR1 SGDLS and CDR2 YYNGEE. This CDR3 has 15 amino acids. The CDR3 DNA reads as TGTGCCAGCAGCCCAACCCTAGCGGATACCTACGAGCAGTACTTC. Translation: CASSPTLADTYEQYF.

The chain joins TRBV29-1 to TRBJ1-5; TRBD1 agrees at 7 bases. Germline V gene lookup returns CDR1 SQVTM and CDR2 ANQGSEA. V was clipped by 6 bases and J by 6 bases; unmatched bases: 8. This CDR3 region has 13 residues. Written as DNA, the CDR3 is TGCAGCGTCGCCGGGACAGACGGTCAGCCCCAGCATTTT. It translates to CSVAGTDGQPQHF. Full variable domain (missing parts from reference TRBV29-1 and TRBJ1-5): SAVISQKPSRDICQRGTSLTIQCQVDSQVTMMFWYRQQPGQSLTLIATANQGSEATYESGFVIDKFPISRPNLTFSTLTVSNMSPEDSSIYLCSVAGTDGQPQHFGDGTRLSIL.

This chain connects TRBV7-9 to TRBJ1-4; the D is unclear. Germline CDR1 and CDR2: SEHNR and FQNEAQ (reference sequence). Trimming removed 8 bases from V and 8 bases from J, with 12 bases in between. The CDR3 extends over 12 amino acids. The CDR3 loop is CASGVSHEKLFF. The CDR3 coding sequence is TGTGCCAGCGGGGTATCACACGAAAAACTGTTTTTT. Combining the CDR3 with reference TRBV7-9 and TRBJ1-4 gives the whole variable domain DTGVSQNPRHKITKRGQNVTFRCDPISEHNRLYWYRQTLGQGPEFLTYFQNEAQLEKSRLLSDRFSAERPKGSFSTLEIQRTEQGDSAMYLCASGVSHEKLFFGSGTQLSVL.

This clone has only one observation. The chain joins TRBV7-9 to TRBJ2-1; D is unclear. CDR1 and CDR2 (germline): SEHNR, FQNEAQ (reference sequence). This CDR3 is built from 17 residues. The germline V and J ends were trimmed by 7 bases and 3 bases, with 22 bases remaining between them. The CDR3, as DNA: TGTGCCAGCACCCTGTACTCCGGCAGAATTTTCTACAATGAGCAGTTCTTC. It specifies CASTLYSGRIFYNEQFF.

The CDR3 reads CASRPQRGASSTDTQYF. The CDR3 DNA reads as TGTGCAAGTCGCCCTCAGCGGGGGGCTTCGAGCACAGATACGCAGTATTTT. The rearrangement joins TRBV12-2 to TRBJ2-3; the table names TRBD2, a call not compared with the DNA. TRBV12-2 is given as a pseudogene. The CDR3 loop spans 17 amino acids.

The genes are TRBV6-1 and TRBJ2-7; tentatively, D is TRBD2 (5 bases). The V gene's germline CDR1 is MNHNS and CDR2 SASEGT. The length of the CDR3 is 13 residues. Trimming removed 1 base at V and 2 bases at J, with 6 bases between. DNA for the CDR3: TGTGCCAGCAGTGAAGACGGGACCTACGAGCAGTACGTC. Translated, it gives CASSEDGTYEQYV.

This clone was seen only once. The gene calls are TRBV30 and TRBJ1-4, with TRBD1 as a possible D gene (6 bases). Germline V gives CDR1 GTSNPN, CDR2 SVGIG (reference sequence). The germline V and J ends were trimmed by 0 bases and 7 bases, with 9 bases remaining between them. This CDR3 comprises 13 residues. The CDR3 here is CAWSVQGSEKLFF. Written as DNA, the CDR3 is TGTGCCTGGAGTGTACAGGGAAGTGAAAAACTGTTTTTT.

V gene TRBV27 combines with J gene TRBJ2-4; 8 nucleotides line up with TRBD1. This CDR3 region has 15 residues. Germline values: CDR1 MNHEY, CDR2 SMNVEV (reference sequence). J was trimmed by 3 bases and V by 1 base; bases with no gene match: 2. The CDR3 region has the DNA TGTGCCAGCAGTTTATTTACAGGGGGCAAAAACATTCAGTACTTC. This translates into CASSLFTGGKNIQYF.

The genes are TRBV5-1 and TRBJ1-1; D is unresolved. The length of the CDR3 is 14 residues. Trimming took off 4 bases at V and 0 bases at J, with 10 bases between the two ends. The germline CDR1 and CDR2 sequences are SGHRS and YFSETQ. CDR3 coding DNA: TGCGCCAGCAGCCCCAACACGTTGAACACTGAAGCTTTCTTT. Translating gives CASSPNTLNTEAFF.

Worth noting for this clone: Mismatch with germline at one junction end may stem from a read error. V and J are TRBV5-4 and TRBJ1-3, with D possibly being TRBD1 (5 bases). The length of the CDR3 is 17 residues. Germline V gene lookup returns CDR1 SGHNT and CDR2 YYREEE (reference sequence). CDR3 DNA: TGTGCCAGCAGCTTGAGAGGGACGAGGCAGGGTGGAACCACCATATATTTT. Translating it yields CASSLRGTRQGGTTIYF.

The J gene is TRBJ1-2, the V gene TRBV2; D is unclear. The CDR3 consists of 13 residues. Trimming cost V 5 bases and J 0 bases, with 7 bases left between them. Per germline, CDR1 SNHLY and CDR2 FYNNEI. The CDR3 spells CASSYVTNYGYTF. Here the CDR3 DNA reads TGTGCCAGCAGTTATGTGACTAACTATGGCTACACCTTC.

The rearrangement links TRBV18 to TRBJ2-7; maybe TRBD1 (6 bases). Germline values: CDR1 KGHSH, CDR2 LQKENI. Trimming took 3 bases from V and 0 from J, leaving 15 bases between them. This CDR3 is 16 amino acids long. CDR3 protein: CASSPDLTGFSYEQYF. The CDR3 DNA reads as TGTGCCAGCTCACCCGACCTGACAGGATTCTCCTACGAGCAGTACTTC.

The rearrangement uses TRBV2 and TRBJ2-5; no reliable D call. The CDR3 is 14 residues long. V lost 3 bases and J 3 bases, leaving 11 bases between the germline ends. From germline, CDR1 is SNHLY and CDR2 FYNNEI. The CDR3 nucleotides are TGTGCCAGCAGTGATTTACTACAGAAAGAGACCCAGTACTTC. Translating gives CASSDLLQKETQYF.

This chain connects TRBV19 to TRBJ2-6; 11 bases map to TRBD1. Per the germline V gene, CDR1 is LNHDA and CDR2 is SQIVND (reference sequence). The CDR3 contains 19 residues. V lost 5 bases, J lost 3 bases, and 12 bases stayed unmatched. CDR3 nucleotide sequence: TGTGCCAGTAGTTCCACCGGGACAGGGGGTGTTCTTGGGGCCAACGTCCTGACTTTC. It specifies CASSSTGTGGVLGANVLTF.